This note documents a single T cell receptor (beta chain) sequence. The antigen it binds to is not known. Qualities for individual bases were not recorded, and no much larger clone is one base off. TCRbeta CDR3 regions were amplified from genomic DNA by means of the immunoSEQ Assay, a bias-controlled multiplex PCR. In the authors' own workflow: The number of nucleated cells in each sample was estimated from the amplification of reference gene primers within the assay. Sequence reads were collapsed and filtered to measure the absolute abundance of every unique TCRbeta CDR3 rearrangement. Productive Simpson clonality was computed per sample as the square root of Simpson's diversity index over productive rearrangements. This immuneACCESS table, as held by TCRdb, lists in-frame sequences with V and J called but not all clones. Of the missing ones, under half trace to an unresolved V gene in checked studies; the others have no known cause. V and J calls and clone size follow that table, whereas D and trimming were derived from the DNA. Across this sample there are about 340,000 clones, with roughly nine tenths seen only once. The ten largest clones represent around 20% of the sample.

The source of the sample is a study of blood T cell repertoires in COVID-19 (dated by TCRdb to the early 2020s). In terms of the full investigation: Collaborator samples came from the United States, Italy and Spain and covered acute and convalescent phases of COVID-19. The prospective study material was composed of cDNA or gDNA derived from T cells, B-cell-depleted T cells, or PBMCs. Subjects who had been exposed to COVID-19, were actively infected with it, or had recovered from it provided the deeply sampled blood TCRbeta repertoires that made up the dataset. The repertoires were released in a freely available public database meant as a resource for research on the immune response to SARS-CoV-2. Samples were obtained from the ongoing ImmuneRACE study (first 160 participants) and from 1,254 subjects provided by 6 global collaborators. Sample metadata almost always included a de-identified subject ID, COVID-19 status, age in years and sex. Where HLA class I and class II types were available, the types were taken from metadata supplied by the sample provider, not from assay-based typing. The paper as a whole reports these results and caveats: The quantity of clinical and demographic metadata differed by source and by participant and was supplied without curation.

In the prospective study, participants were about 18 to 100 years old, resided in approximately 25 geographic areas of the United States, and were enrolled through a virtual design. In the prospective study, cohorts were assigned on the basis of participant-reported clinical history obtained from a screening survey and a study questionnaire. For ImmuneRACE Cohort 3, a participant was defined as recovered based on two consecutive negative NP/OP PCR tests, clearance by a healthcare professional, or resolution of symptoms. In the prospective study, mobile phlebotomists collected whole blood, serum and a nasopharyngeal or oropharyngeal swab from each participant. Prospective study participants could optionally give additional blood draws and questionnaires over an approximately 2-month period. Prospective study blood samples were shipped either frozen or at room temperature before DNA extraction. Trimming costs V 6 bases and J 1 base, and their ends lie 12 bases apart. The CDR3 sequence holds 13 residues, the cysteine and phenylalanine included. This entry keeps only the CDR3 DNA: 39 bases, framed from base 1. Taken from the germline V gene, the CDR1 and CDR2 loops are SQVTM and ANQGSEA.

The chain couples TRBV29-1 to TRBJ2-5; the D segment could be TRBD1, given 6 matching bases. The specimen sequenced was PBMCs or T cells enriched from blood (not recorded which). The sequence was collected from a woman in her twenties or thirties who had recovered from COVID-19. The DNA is TGCAGCGTCGGACAGATCCTCCAAGAGACCCAGTACTTC. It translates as CSVGQILQETQYF.